Listed here are 18 T cell receptor beta chains from one sample, sequenced in a study of T cell responses to AZD1222 COVID-19 vaccine. TCRdb's copy holds only in-frame clones and misses some; the assay was immunoSEQ multiplex PCR. The sample carries fewer than 90,000 clones, about 88% recorded once. Sequencing used peripheral blood, obtained on day 0 of AZD1222 vaccination. All receptors come from an adult in good health.

The gene calls are TRBV6-5 and TRBJ1-1; 8 bases are shared with TRBD1. The CDR3 sequence is 14 residues long. J was trimmed by 4 bases and V by 6 bases; bases with no gene match: 7. Germline lookup yields CDR1 MNHEY and CDR2 SVGAGI. CDR3 sequence: CASSVDRVGTEAFF. CDR3 nucleotide sequence: TGTGCCAGCAGCGTGGACAGGGTGGGCACTGAAGCTTTCTTT.

V is TRBV11-2 and J is TRBJ1-2; D gene unclear. The CDR3 spans 14 residues. Germline V gene lookup returns CDR1 SGHAT and CDR2 FQNNGV. V lost 1 base to trimming and J lost 1 base, with 7 bases between them. The CDR3 is CASSLGVDNYGYTF. The CDR3 bases are TGTGCCAGCAGCTTAGGGGTGGATAACTATGGCTACACCTTC.

This chain connects TRBV7-6 to TRBJ2-2; perhaps TRBD1 as D (6 bases). This CDR3 spans 16 amino acids. Germline V gene data show CDR1 as SGHVS and CDR2 as FNYEAQ. V was trimmed by 1 base and J by 0 bases, leaving 9 bases between them. The CDR3 spells CASSLGQGTNTGELFF. The CDR3 DNA reads TGTGCCAGCAGCTTAGGCCAGGGGACGAACACCGGGGAGCTGTTTTTT.

This chain uses TRBV7-3 with TRBJ2-1; the D gene is possibly TRBD2 (5 bases). The CDR3 has 16 residues. Trimming removed 5 bases from V and 4 bases from J, with 18 bases in between. Per germline, CDR1 SGHTA and CDR2 FQGTGA. This chain's CDR3 is CASSPPGSVVYNEQFF. For the CDR3, the DNA is TGTGCCAGCAGCCCCCCGGGGTCAGTAGTTTACAATGAGCAGTTCTTC.

The chain employs TRBV2 and TRBJ1-5; TRBD1 might be the D (5 bases). Germline V lookup: CDR1 SNHLY, CDR2 FYNNEI. CDR3 length equals 16 residues. With 8 bases removed from V and 0 bases from J, the gap between germline ends came to 17 bases. As DNA, the CDR3 is TGTGCCAGCTGTCGACGGGGGGGAACTAGCAATCAGCCCCAGCATTTT. Its protein product is CASCRRGGTSNQPQHF.

The CDR3: CASNPRGRGGNTIYF. The CDR3 bases are TGTGCCAGTAACCCTCGGGGGCGCGGGGGAAACACCATATATTTT. V is TRBV19 and J is TRBJ1-3; perhaps TRBD1 as D (6 bases). Trimming shortened V by 7 bases and J by 4 bases, and 17 bases separated the two germline ends. CDR3 length: 15 residues. Germline lookup yields CDR1 LNHDA and CDR2 SQIVND (reference sequence).

V is TRBV12-5 and J is TRBJ1-5; D unclear. V was pared by 1 base and J by 4 bases, with 8 bases between. The CDR3 length is 14 residues. Germline lookup yields CDR1 LGHNT and CDR2 FRNRAP. The DNA of the CDR3 is TGTGCTAGTGGTTTGGATGTAGGGAATCAGCCCCAGCATTTT. Protein product: CASGLDVGNQPQHF. The whole variable domain, filled in from reference TRBV12-5 and TRBJ1-5, reads DARVTQTPRHKVTEMGQEVTMRCQPILGHNTVFWYRQTMMQGLELLAYFRNRAPLDDSGMPKDRFSAEMPDATLATLKIQPSEPRDSAVYFCASGLDVGNQPQHFGDGTRLSIL.

The sample holds a few counts of this clone. The V gene is TRBV6-5, the J gene TRBJ1-4, with a possible D match to TRBD1 (6 bases). V was pared by 6 bases and J by 8 bases, with 16 bases between. The CDR3 runs 14 residues. The germline gives CDR1 MNHEY, CDR2 SVGAGI. The CDR3 spells CASRGGGASEKLFF. The CDR3 nucleotides read TGTGCCAGCAGGGGGGGCGGGGCAAGCGAAAAACTGTTTTTT.

The V and J genes are TRBV19 and TRBJ2-2; 7 bases are shared with TRBD2. Unmatched junction bases numbered 5, after V lost 5 bases and J lost 5 bases. This CDR3 comprises 14 residues. In germline, CDR1 is LNHDA, CDR2 SQIVND (reference sequence). The CDR3 loop reads CASSPRRGTGELFF. CDR3 coding DNA: TGTGCCAGTAGTCCTAGGCGGGGGACCGGGGAGCTGTTTTTT. The full variable domain, in which reference TRBV19 and TRBJ2-2 provide the parts outside the CDR3, is DGGITQSPKYLFRKEGQNVTLSCEQNLNHDAMYWYRQDPGQGLRLIYYSQIVNDFQKGDIAEGYSVSREKKESFPLTVTSAQKNPTAFYLCASSPRRGTGELFFGEGSRLTVL.

The chain is built from TRBV5-1 and TRBJ2-5, with 10 bases lining up with TRBD2. CDR1 is SGHRS, CDR2 YFSETQ, per germline. The CDR3 length is 16 residues. V shed 4 bases and J 1 base; nucleotides not matched to a gene: 7. This CDR3 is CASSPTAGGPQETQYF. CDR3 sequence (DNA): TGCGCCAGCAGCCCCACAGCGGGGGGGCCCCAAGAGACCCAGTACTTC.

The V call is TRBV18, the J call TRBJ1-2; TRBD1 is a possible D gene (6 bases). The V gene lost 3 bases and the J gene lost 3 bases, with 14 bases spanning the gap. CDR1 and CDR2 from the germline V gene are KGHSH and LQKENI. The CDR3 has 15 residues. This chain's CDR3 is CASSPAARGDYGYTF. The CDR3, as DNA: TGTGCCAGCTCACCCGCAGCCAGGGGAGACTATGGCTACACCTTC. Full variable domain (remainder filled in from reference TRBV18 and TRBJ1-2): NAGVMQNPRHLVRRRGQEARLRCSPMKGHSHVYWYRQLPEEGLKFMVYLQKENIIDESGMPKERFSAEFPKEGPSILRIQQVVRGDSAAYFCASSPAARGDYGYTFGSGTRLTVV.

This chain links TRBV7-6 with TRBJ2-1; maybe TRBD1 (6 bases). The CDR3 is made up of 15 amino acids. The germline CDR1 and CDR2 sequences are SGHVS and FNYEAQ. V lost 5 bases and J 5 bases, leaving 16 bases between the germline ends. DNA of the CDR3: TGTGCCAGCAGCCCAGTGGGACAAAGTAACAATGAGCAGTTCTTC. Translated: CASSPVGQSNNEQFF.

The chain joins TRBV30 to TRBJ1-2; unclear D gene. V lost 2 bases to trimming and J lost 4 bases, with 5 bases between them. The CDR3 spans 11 residues. The V gene's germline CDR1 is GTSNPN and CDR2 SVGIG (reference sequence). The CDR3 loop reads CAWSQRYGYTF. The CDR3 DNA sequence: TGTGCCTGGAGTCAGCGCTATGGCTACACCTTC.

This sequence joins TRBV27 and TRBJ2-7; D is ambiguous. Germline loops: CDR1 MNHEY, CDR2 SMNVEV (reference sequence). This CDR3 contains 13 residues. Trimming took off 4 bases at V and 7 bases at J, with 14 bases between the two ends. The CDR3 nucleotides are TGTGCCAGCAGTTGGGCGATCTGGAAAGAGCAGTACTTC. This encodes CASSWAIWKEQYF.

This clone was recorded only once. The rearrangement joins TRBV7-2 to TRBJ2-2; 8 bases are shared with TRBD2. Trimming removed 6 bases from V and 7 bases from J; junction bases left unmatched: 4. CDR3 length equals 13 residues. Germline CDR1 reads SGHTA; CDR2 reads FQGNSA. CDR3 region: CASRIGGVGELFF. CDR3 in DNA: TGTGCCAGCAGAATCGGGGGGGTCGGGGAGCTGTTTTTT.

The table lists this clone with a count of one. V and J are TRBV7-8 and TRBJ2-7, with TRBD1 identical over 7 bases. Germline lookup yields CDR1 SGHVS and CDR2 FQNEAQ. The CDR3 sequence is 14 residues long. J gave up 5 bases and V 1 base, and 5 bases lay outside the gene matches. CDR3 coding DNA: TGTGCCAGCAGCTTAGGACAGGGAAAGCACGAGCAGTACTTC. Translation gives CASSLGQGKHEQYF. Using reference TRBV7-8 and TRBJ2-7 for the parts outside the CDR3, the full variable domain is GAGVSQSPRYKVAKRGQDVALRCDPISGHVSLFWYQQALGQGPEFLTYFQNEAQLDKSGLPSDRFFAERPEGSVSTLKIQRTQQEDSAVYLCASSLGQGKHEQYFGPGTRLTVT.

This clone showed up just once. This rearrangement joins TRBV5-1 to TRBJ1-6, with D possibly matching TRBD1 (5 bases). The germline V gene encodes CDR1 SGHRS and CDR2 YFSETQ. V lost 4 bases and J 5 bases, leaving 13 bases between the germline ends. The CDR3 is made up of 15 amino acids. DNA of the CDR3: TGCGCCAGCAGCACCTCAACGGGGGATAATTCACCCCTCCACTTT. Its translation is CASSTSTGDNSPLHF.

The genes are TRBV28 and TRBJ1-2, with no clear D. The CDR3 is made up of 13 amino acids. V was pared by 6 bases and J by 3 bases, with 11 bases between. In germline, CDR1 is MDHEN, CDR2 SYDVKM. The CDR3 here is CASSRNEDYGYTF. The CDR3 DNA sequence: TGTGCCAGCAGCAGGAATGAGGACTATGGCTACACCTTC.